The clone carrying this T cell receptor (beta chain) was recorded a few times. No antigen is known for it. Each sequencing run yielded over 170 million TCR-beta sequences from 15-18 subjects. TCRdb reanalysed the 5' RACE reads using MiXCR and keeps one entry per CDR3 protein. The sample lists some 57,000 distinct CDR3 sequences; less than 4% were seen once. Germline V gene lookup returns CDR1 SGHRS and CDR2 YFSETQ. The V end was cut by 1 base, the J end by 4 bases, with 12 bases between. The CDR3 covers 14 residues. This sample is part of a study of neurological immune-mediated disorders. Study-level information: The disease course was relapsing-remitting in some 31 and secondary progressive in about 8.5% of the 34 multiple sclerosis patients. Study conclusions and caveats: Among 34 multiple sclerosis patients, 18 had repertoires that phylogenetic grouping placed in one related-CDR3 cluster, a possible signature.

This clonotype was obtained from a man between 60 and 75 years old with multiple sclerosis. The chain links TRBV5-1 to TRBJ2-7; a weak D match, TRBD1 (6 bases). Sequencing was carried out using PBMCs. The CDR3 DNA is TGCGCCAGCAGCTTGCCAGGGGCTTCTTACGAGCAGTACTTC. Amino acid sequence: CASSLPGASYEQYF.